The sequence of this T cell receptor beta chain was determined in a study of a mutant IDH1 vaccine in newly diagnosed glioma. Study context: Eight vaccine doses were administered to patients at weeks 1, 3, 5, 7, 11, 15, 19 and 23. Standard pretreatment was either radiotherapy, temozolomide, or, for most, radiochemotherapy with temozolomide.

Data came from immunoSEQ multiplex PCR; TCRdb stores just in-frame clones and leaves some out. The sample shows over 20,000 clones, 65% to 80% of them seen only once. The length of the CDR3 is 14 residues. Per the germline V gene, CDR1 is MNHNY and CDR2 is SVGAGI (reference sequence). Trimming cost V 6 bases and J 3 bases, with 15 bases left between them. Study-wide results and caveats: Top-clonotype changes in peripheral T cells seemed unrelated to pseudoprogression.

As to this clone: Its antigen is still unknown.

Time point denoted: week 11, during vaccination. Doses of 300 ug of mutant IDH1 20-mer peptide were given with topical imiquimod. The receptor was isolated from a man in his forties with glioma. Sequencing was performed on PBMCs, taken from a glioma patient whose treatment included an IDH1 peptide vaccine. The chain is built from TRBV6-6 and TRBJ2-7; perhaps D is TRBD1 or TRBD2 (5 bases each). The CDR3 nucleotides are TGTGCCAGCAGCACGGGACCTCAACACTACGAGCAGTACTTC. Translating gives CASSTGPQHYEQYF.